Presented here are 7 T cell receptor beta chains from one specimen sequenced in a study of blood T cell repertoires in COVID-19. The table came from immunoSEQ multiplex PCR; TCRdb's copy has only in-frame clones and leaves some out. The top ten clones hold approximately 4.7% of a sample with under 450,000 clones, 75% to 90% of them seen once. Sequenced material: PBMCs or T cells enriched from blood (not recorded which). The source of these receptors is a woman aged 45-59 years who had recovered from COVID-19.

In this sample, this clone turned up a few times. The rearrangement uses TRBV18 and TRBJ2-7, with TRBD1 identical over 7 bases. The CDR3 is made up of 14 amino acids. Germline CDR1 KGHSH, CDR2 LQKENI. Trimming removed 3 bases from V and 1 base from J; junction bases left unmatched: 3. CDR3: CASSPGQTSYEQYF. In DNA form, the CDR3 reads TGTGCCAGCTCACCGGGACAGACATCCTACGAGCAGTACTTC.

The genes are TRBV30 and TRBJ1-6; 7 bases map to TRBD1. Looked up from germline, CDR1 is GTSNPN and CDR2 is SVGIG (reference sequence). The CDR3 sequence is 14 residues long. V trimming: 2 bases; J trimming: 13 bases; junction bases outside the gene matches: 11. The CDR3 bases are TGTGCCTGGAGTATCGGGACAGCGACTTTGCCCCTCCACTTT. Translating it yields CAWSIGTATLPLHF.

The chain couples TRBV6-5 to TRBJ1-2; TRBD1 matches 8 bases. With 2 bases clipped from V and 9 bases from J, the junction kept 8 bases outside the gene matches. From germline, CDR1 is MNHEY and CDR2 SVGAGI. The CDR3 length is 14 residues. The CDR3 DNA reads TGTGCCAGCAGTTACCGACAAAGACAGGGGAGCTACACCTTC. This translates into CASSYRQRQGSYTF.

The chain has TRBV11-2 and TRBJ1-1, with 9 bases aligning to TRBD1. This CDR3 is 13 amino acids long. With V trimmed by 4 bases and J by 4 bases, 1 base remained unmatched. The germline V gene encodes CDR1 SGHAT and CDR2 FQNNGV. In DNA form, the CDR3 reads TGTGCCAGCAGCTGGGGACAGGGCACTGAAGCTTTCTTT. This translates into CASSWGQGTEAFF.

The rearrangement uses TRBV9 and TRBJ1-2, with D unclear. V shed 0 bases and J shed 5 bases, with 8 bases lying between them. The CDR3 is 13 residues long. Germline lookup yields CDR1 SGDLS and CDR2 YYNGEE. CDR3 sequence: CASSVDTEYGYTF. As DNA, the CDR3 is TGTGCCAGCAGCGTAGACACAGAGTATGGCTACACCTTC. Variable domain in full (rest from reference TRBV9 and TRBJ1-2): DSGVTQTPKHLITATGQRVTLRCSPRSGDLSVYWYQQSLDQGLQFLIQYYNGEERAKGNILERFSAQQFPDLHSELNLSSLELGDSALYFCASSVDTEYGYTFGSGTRLTVV.

This sequence joins TRBV11-2 and TRBJ1-6; D not certain. Germline CDR1 and CDR2: SGHAT and FQNNGV. The CDR3 runs to 15 residues. Trimming cost V 0 bases and J 4 bases, with 7 bases left between them. The CDR3 coding sequence is TGTGCCAGCAGCTTAGATGTAGTGTATAATTCACCCCTCCACTTT. It is translated as CASSLDVVYNSPLHF.

The chain recombines TRBV9 with TRBJ2-5; possibly TRBD2 for D (5 bases). This CDR3 is built from 16 residues. The germline V and J ends were trimmed by 3 bases and 1 base, with 16 bases remaining between them. Germline loops: CDR1 SGDLS, CDR2 YYNGEE. The CDR3 spells CASSASGGLIQETQYF. The CDR3 DNA reads TGTGCCAGCAGCGCCTCCGGCGGGTTAATCCAAGAGACCCAGTACTTC.